The subject of this entry is one T cell receptor beta chain. In its sample, this clonotype was seen many times. The antigen it recognizes is unknown. No per-base quality is available; no much larger clone lies one base away. This sample was taken from a study of T cells in Graves' hyperthyroidism and ophthalmopathy (dated 2019 in TCRdb). A note on the overall study: TCR V-J signatures able to tell the groups apart were searched for in a discovery cohort of about a hundred patients, of whom fewer than 45 had Graves' ophthalmopathy and more than 55 had stable Graves' hyperthyroidism. Whether ophthalmopathy could be predicted prospectively was tested in an independent validation cohort made up of some 20 hyperthyroidism patients plus 17 patients who later progressed to ophthalmopathy. The 90 or so discovery patients were randomly split 7:3 into training and test sets. In addition, the study compared T-cell repertoires in thyroid tissue and in blood from a handful of Graves' hyperthyroidism patients. After sampling, hyperthyroidism patients received methimazole starting at 30 mg daily, and ophthalmopathy patients received high-dose intravenous methylprednisolone. The paper describes TCR Vbeta CDR3 sequencing of 120 to 150 peripheral blood samples, made up of 43 ophthalmopathy patients, more than 70 hyperthyroidism patients and 17 progressor patients.

Any patient with an uncontrolled infection, another autoimmune disease, pregnancy or lactation was excluded. Diagnoses relied on clinical symptoms, serum thyroxine and TRAb, thyroid ultrasound and orbital computed tomography. Trizol reagent was used to extract total RNA, and RNA quality was then checked on an Agilent 2100 Bioanalyzer. The TCR beta CDR3 regions were amplified from the RNA transcripts. A first-round RT-PCR of the TCR CDR3 used the HTBI primer set with the Qiagen OneStep RT-PCR kit. A second multiplex PCR round built the libraries, followed by size selection and purification. The libraries were sequenced on an Illumina HiSeq2000 using paired-end 100 bp reads. The authors processed their data as follows. SOAPnuke was used to process the raw data, throwing out any read that contained adapters or uncalled bases, had a mean Phred below 15, or lacked an exact constant-primer or identifier match. COPE v1.2.5 was used to merge the high-quality paired reads, and each unique nucleotide sequence was defined as a clonotype. MiTCR v1.1 was used to align the clonotypes against IMGT TRBV, TRBD and TRBJ reference segments. The analysis was restricted to V-J combinations with a frequency above 0.0001, which together covered just over 99% of the repertoires. A TCS score was defined as the ratio between F50 (clonal expansion) and ExV (chaos), using BLOSUM62-based TCRdist between CDR3 peptides within each V-J. Welch's t-statistics and random forest reduced several hundred V-J features to 13, which were used in a naive Bayes classifier (R e1071). Thyroid-blood repertoire similarity was quantified with the Morisita-Horn index. The public sequencing data were trimmed at Q25 with fastp and processed into clonotypes with MiXCR by TCRdb, which kept only in-frame beta chains. Each CDR3 protein appears once, grouped with its most common genes and DNA. Here the V and J calls rest on TCRdb's processing, not on the authors' analysis. The sample table contains about 500,000 distinct CDR3 sequences; only one count was recorded for about 46% of them. About two fifths of the sample is taken by the ten largest.

Sequences SNHLY (CDR1) and FYNNEI (CDR2) are obtained from the germline V gene. The CDR3, cysteine through phenylalanine, is 14 amino acids long. Kept here is only the CDR3 DNA, which spans 42 bases and is read in frame from base 1. V is pruned by 6 bases and J by 4 bases, leaving 2 bases of the junction without a gene match. On the study overall, not on this receptor specifically: In validation, the model predicted progression to ophthalmopathy a median of roughly 6.5 months before onset, with 65% to 71% sensitivity and roughly 77% specificity. Most expanded thyroid clonotypes (frequency above 0.001) were also detected in blood, suggesting blood repertoires may reflect thyroid immune responses. Sample size was not statistically predetermined, and blinding of investigators to group allocation was not performed. A 13 V-J signature model separated ophthalmopathy from stable hyperthyroidism, with 87.88% sensitivity and 81% to 82% specificity in cross-validation and 80%/75% in testing.

The rearranged chain carries TRBV2 and TRBJ2-2; 10 central bases correspond to TRBD2. Specimen: peripheral blood or thyroid tissue (not recorded which). The origin of this receptor is an adult woman with Graves' disease, either hyperthyroidism or ophthalmopathy (not recorded which). The DNA sequence is TGTGCCAGCAGGTCTAGCGGGAGCACCGGGGAGCTGTTTTTT. It translates to CASRSSGSTGELFF.